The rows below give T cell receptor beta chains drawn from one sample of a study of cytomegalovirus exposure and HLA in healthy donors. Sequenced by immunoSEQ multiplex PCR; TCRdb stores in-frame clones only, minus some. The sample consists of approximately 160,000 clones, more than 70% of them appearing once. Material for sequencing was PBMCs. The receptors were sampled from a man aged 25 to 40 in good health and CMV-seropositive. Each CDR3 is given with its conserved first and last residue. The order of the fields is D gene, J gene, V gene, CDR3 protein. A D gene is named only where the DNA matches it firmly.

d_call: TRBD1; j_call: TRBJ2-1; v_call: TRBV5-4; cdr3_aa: CASSRQGGYNEQFF
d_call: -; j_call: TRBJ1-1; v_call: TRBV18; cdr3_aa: CASSPLPGQPEAFF
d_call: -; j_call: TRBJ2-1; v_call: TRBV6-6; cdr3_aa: CASSYPTMGPGQFF
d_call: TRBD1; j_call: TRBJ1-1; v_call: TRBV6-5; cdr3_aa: CASTTDRGTTEAFF
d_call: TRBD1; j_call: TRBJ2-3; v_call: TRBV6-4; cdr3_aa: CASSDSRTGNTDTQYF
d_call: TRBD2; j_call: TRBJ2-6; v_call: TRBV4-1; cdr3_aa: CASSQAMMSGSGANVLTF
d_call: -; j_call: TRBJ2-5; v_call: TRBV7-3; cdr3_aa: CASSSGGGQETQYF
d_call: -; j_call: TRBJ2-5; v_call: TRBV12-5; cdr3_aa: CASGRDTQETQYF
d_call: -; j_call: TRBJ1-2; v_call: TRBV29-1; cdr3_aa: CSVTGRTNYGYTF
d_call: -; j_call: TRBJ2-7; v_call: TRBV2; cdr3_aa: CASSAGNTYDEQYF
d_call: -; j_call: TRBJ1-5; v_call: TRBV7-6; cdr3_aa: CASSLYAGLPPQHF
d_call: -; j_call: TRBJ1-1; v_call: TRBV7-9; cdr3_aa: CASSLGRVTEAFF
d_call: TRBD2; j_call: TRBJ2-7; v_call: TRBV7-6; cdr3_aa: CASSSRGDEQYF
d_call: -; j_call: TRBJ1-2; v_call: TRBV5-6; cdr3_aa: CASSPRDKLNYGYTF
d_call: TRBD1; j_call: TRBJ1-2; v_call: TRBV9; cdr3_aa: CASSAGQGNYGYTF
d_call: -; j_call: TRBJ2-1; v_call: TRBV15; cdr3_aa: CATSRDRASGAYNEQFF
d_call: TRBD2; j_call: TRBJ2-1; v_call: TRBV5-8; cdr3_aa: CASSPRGLAGNNEQFF
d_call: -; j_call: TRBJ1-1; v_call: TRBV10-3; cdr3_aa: CAISDRVSKMNTEAFF
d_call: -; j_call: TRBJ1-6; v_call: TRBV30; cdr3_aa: CAWTRTANNSPLHF
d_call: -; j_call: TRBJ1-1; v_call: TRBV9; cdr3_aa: CASSAAGTSTEAFF
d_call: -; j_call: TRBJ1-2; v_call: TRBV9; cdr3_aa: CASSGPRGMEGYTF
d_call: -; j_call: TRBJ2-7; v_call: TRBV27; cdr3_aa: CASSLSPPGYEQYF
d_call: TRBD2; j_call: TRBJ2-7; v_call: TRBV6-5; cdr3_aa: CASSYSLAGGSEQYF
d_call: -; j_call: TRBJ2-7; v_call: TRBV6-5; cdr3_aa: CASRGVYEQYF
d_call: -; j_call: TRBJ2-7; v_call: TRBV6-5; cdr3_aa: CASRQGSRFREQYF
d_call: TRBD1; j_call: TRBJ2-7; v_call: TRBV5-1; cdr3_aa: CASSAGRDRADEQYF
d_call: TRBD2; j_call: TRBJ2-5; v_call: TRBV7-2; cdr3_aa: CASSLGLAGGQTQYF
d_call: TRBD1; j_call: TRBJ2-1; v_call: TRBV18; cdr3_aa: CASSPPSGGAYNEQFF
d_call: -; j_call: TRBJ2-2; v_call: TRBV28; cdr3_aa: CASSLWAGANTGELFF
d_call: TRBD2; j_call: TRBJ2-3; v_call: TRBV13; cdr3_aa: CASSSPTSGTDTQYF
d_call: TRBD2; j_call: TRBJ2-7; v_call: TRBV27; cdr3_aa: CASGLEGLAGAYEQYF
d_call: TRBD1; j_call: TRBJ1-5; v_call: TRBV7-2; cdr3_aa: CASSFTGAGQPQHF
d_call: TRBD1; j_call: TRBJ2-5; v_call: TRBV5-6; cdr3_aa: CASSSQGADGAQYF
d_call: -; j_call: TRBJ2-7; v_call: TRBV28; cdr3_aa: CASSLQGSSYEQYF
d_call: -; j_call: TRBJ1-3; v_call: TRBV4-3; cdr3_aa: CASSQIGQSDFGNTIYF
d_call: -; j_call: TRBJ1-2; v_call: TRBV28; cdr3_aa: CASSLQPQDYGYTF
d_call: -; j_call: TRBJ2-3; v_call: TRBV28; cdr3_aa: CASSPGQKRNTQYF
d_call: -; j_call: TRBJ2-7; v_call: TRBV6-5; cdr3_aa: CASSYSGQTYEQYF
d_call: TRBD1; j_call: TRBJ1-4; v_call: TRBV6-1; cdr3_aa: CASSVGQEGEKLFF
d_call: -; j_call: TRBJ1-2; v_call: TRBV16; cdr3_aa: CASSPGQLNYGYTF
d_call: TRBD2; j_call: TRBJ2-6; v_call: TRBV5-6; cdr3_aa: CASSRTGGNVLTF
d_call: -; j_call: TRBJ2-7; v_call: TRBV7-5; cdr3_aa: CARSFSIPSRSGSSLLAYEQYF
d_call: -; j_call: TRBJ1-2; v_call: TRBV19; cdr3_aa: CASQGVGYTF
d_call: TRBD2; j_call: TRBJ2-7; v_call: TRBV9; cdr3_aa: CASSEWAGEEDEQYF
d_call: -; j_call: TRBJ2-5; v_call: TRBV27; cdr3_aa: CASSLSWGHSPSTKEETQYF
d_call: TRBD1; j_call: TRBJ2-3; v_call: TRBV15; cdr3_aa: CATSRDRRTGNTDTQYF
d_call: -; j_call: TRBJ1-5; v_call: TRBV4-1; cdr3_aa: CASSQYVLKLYSNQPQHF
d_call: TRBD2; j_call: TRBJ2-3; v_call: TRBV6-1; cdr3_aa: CASSHSGADTQYF
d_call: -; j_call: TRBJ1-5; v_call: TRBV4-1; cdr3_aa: CASSPPGGAQHF